This T cell receptor (beta chain) emerged from a study of blood T cell repertoires in COVID-19. Across the study: COVID-19 samples collected from the United States, Italy and Spain covered acute and convalescent phases. PBMCs, B-cell-depleted T cells, or T cells provided the cDNA or gDNA that made up the material.

Seattle enrolled patients during active infection and tracked them longitudinally. The CDR3 has 15 residues. Germline V gene lookup returns CDR1 KGHSH and CDR2 LQKENI. Trimming took 2 bases from V and 0 from J, leaving 10 bases between them. Per the original methods: Amplification from reference gene primers served as the basis for estimated nucleated cell counts. The method was immunoSEQ multiplex PCR; TCRdb's version includes in-frame clones alone and lacks a portion of them. V and J calls and clone size are as listed in that table; D and trimming were resolved from the DNA. The sample lists about 300,000 clones; about four fifths were seen once.

The receptor comes from a human donor with COVID-19, enrolled during active disease. The donor label of this sample is uncertain. Sequences were obtained from peripheral blood. The rearrangement links TRBV18 to TRBJ1-2, with D perhaps matching TRBD1 (5 bases). CDR3 protein: CASSPDLQANYGYTF. CDR3 bases: TGTGCCAGCTCACCAGATCTACAGGCTAACTATGGCTACACCTTC.